One sample yielded the 31 T cell receptor beta chains listed below, sequenced in a study of cytomegalovirus exposure and HLA in healthy donors (TCRdb year 2017). The library relied on the immunoSEQ multiplex PCR assay. For the multiplex PCR, a mixture combining 60 forward primers for TCR Vbeta segments and 13 reverse primers for TCR Jbeta segments was used. TCRdb took this table from immuneACCESS and kept in-frame rearrangements with V and J called. Such tables lack part of the clones; where checked against another copy, unresolved V genes explain under half of the gap, and the rest is unexplained. The table for this sample lists some 150,000 clones; roughly 80% of them were counted only once. The top ten constitute about 1.5% of the sample. Sequencing was performed on PBMCs. The receptors were gathered from a male donor in good health and CMV-seronegative.

V usage is TRBV27 and J usage is TRBJ2-1; 12 positions match TRBD2. After removal of 5 bases from V and 0 bases from J, the junction contained 5 bases not matched to a gene. Germline CDR1 MNHEY, CDR2 SMNVEV (reference sequence). The CDR3 runs 17 residues. This chain's CDR3 is CASSLPTSGSSYNEQFF. The CDR3 DNA sequence: TGTGCCAGCAGTCTCCCGACTAGCGGGAGCTCCTACAATGAGCAGTTCTTC.

This chain uses TRBV5-5 with TRBJ2-5, with TRBD1 matching over 11 bases. CDR3 length equals 16 residues. Germline V gives CDR1 SGHKS, CDR2 YYEKEE (reference sequence). The V gene end was trimmed by 0 bases and the J gene end by 4 bases; junction bases not matched to a gene: 5. CDR3 loop: CASSLGTGGAGETQYF. CDR3 in DNA: TGTGCCAGCAGCTTGGGGACAGGGGGCGCGGGAGAGACCCAGTACTTC.

V is TRBV28 and J is TRBJ2-1, with D perhaps matching TRBD2 (7 bases). Germline loops: CDR1 MDHEN, CDR2 SYDVKM. V lost 7 bases to trimming and J lost 4 bases, with 17 bases between them. There are 15 residues in the CDR3. DNA for the CDR3: TGTGCCAGCACCCCGGGGGGCTCGGGATACAATGAGCAGTTCTTC. This gives the protein CASTPGGSGYNEQFF.

The rearrangement links TRBV6-4 to TRBJ2-7, with TRBD1 as a possible D gene (5 bases). Trimming left V 8 bases short and J 1 base short, with 18 bases between. Germline CDR1 MRHNA, CDR2 SNTAGT. The length of the CDR3 is 15 residues. The CDR3 bases are TGTGCCAGCTCAGAGGTTAGGGGAACGTCCTACGAGCAGTACTTC. This gives the protein CASSEVRGTSYEQYF.

V usage is TRBV7-9 and J usage is TRBJ2-5; 11 bases agree with TRBD2. There are 15 residues in the CDR3. The ends lost 4 bases at V and 5 bases at J; junction bases unmatched: 6. Per the germline V gene, CDR1 is SEHNR and CDR2 is FQNEAQ (reference sequence). This chain's CDR3 is CASSSLAGVGETQYF. CDR3 sequence (DNA): TGTGCCAGCAGCTCACTAGCGGGAGTCGGTGAGACCCAGTACTTC.

The genes are TRBV10-3 and TRBJ2-2; D is perhaps TRBD2 (5 bases). This CDR3 contains 16 residues. Germline V gene sequence: CDR1 ENHRY, CDR2 SYGVKD. With 0 bases removed from V and 4 bases from J, the gap between germline ends came to 12 bases. CDR3 residues: CAISESSFEGTGELFF. CDR3 DNA: TGTGCCATCAGTGAGTCCTCGTTCGAGGGCACCGGGGAGCTGTTTTTT.

V gene TRBV7-2 combines with J gene TRBJ1-1; 8 bases agree with TRBD1. CDR3 length: 15 residues. V gave up 0 bases and J gave up 4 bases; unmatched junction bases: 4. Per germline, CDR1 SGHTA and CDR2 FQGNSA. In DNA form, the CDR3 reads TGTGCCAGCAGCTTAGCGGCAGGGGGCCGCACTGAAGCTTTCTTT. It specifies CASSLAAGGRTEAFF.

The chain is built from TRBV6-5 and TRBJ1-1; the D gene is possibly TRBD1 (6 bases). The CDR3 is 14 residues long. From germline, CDR1 is MNHEY and CDR2 SVGAGI. V lost 0 bases and J 8 bases, leaving 13 bases between the germline ends. The CDR3 DNA reads TGTGCCAGCAGTTACTCGAAATCCAGGGGAGAAGCTTTCTTT. This translates into CASSYSKSRGEAFF.

The genes are TRBV5-1 and TRBJ2-7; 7 positions match TRBD1. The CDR3 spans 14 residues. Trimming took 5 bases from V and 0 from J; bases not matched to a gene: 5. Germline assignment: CDR1 SGHRS and CDR2 YFSETQ. The CDR3 nucleotides are TGCGCCAGCAGGACAGGGTCCAGCTCCTACGAGCAGTACTTC. The encoded protein is CASRTGSSSYEQYF.

This rearrangement joins TRBV5-1 to TRBJ1-1; 11 bases fit TRBD1. The CDR3 has 14 amino acids. V shed 4 bases and J 4 bases; nucleotides not matched to a gene: 3. Germline V lookup: CDR1 SGHRS, CDR2 YFSETQ. In nucleotides, the CDR3 is TGCGCCAGCAGCCACGGACAGGGGGCCACTGAAGCTTTCTTT. Protein: CASSHGQGATEAFF.

The chain carries TRBV2 and TRBJ2-3; TRBD2 matches at 11 bases. CDR3 length equals 15 residues. The germline V gene has CDR1 SNHLY and CDR2 FYNNEI. With V trimmed by 6 bases and J by 2 bases, 4 bases remained unmatched. The CDR3 is CASRLAGGPTDTQYF. The CDR3 region has the DNA TGTGCCAGCAGGCTAGCGGGGGGCCCCACAGATACGCAGTATTTT.

The chain links TRBV5-1 to TRBJ1-3, with a tentative D call TRBD1 (5 bases). The CDR3 runs 19 residues. Trimming stripped 2 bases from V and 0 bases from J, with 21 bases between. CDR1 SGHRS and CDR2 YFSETQ come from the germline V gene. The CDR3 bases are TGCGCCAGCAGCTTCCCAGGATCAGGGAAAATATTCTCTGGAAACACCATATATTTT. The encoded protein is CASSFPGSGKIFSGNTIYF.

The rearrangement uses TRBV7-8 and TRBJ1-5, with D uncertain. CDR1 is SGHVS and CDR2 is FQNEAQ in the germline V gene. V lost 3 bases and J lost 5, with 11 bases in between. The CDR3 has 14 amino acids. The CDR3 nucleotides are TGTGCCAGCAGCTTTGGTGGCGGGGATCAGCCCCAGCATTTT. Encoded protein: CASSFGGGDQPQHF.

The chain combines TRBV5-5 with TRBJ2-3; 9 nucleotides align to TRBD2. The CDR3 runs to 15 residues. Germline CDR1 and CDR2: SGHKS and YYEKEE (reference sequence). V shed 6 bases and J 6 bases; nucleotides not matched to a gene: 11. The CDR3 DNA is TGTGCCAGCACGAAAAGCGGGGGGCGGGGGGATACGCAGTATTTT. Translated, it gives CASTKSGGRGDTQYF.

This clone was detected only once. The rearrangement uses TRBV4-1 and TRBJ1-5; the match to TRBD1 covers 9 bases. The junction had 8 bases not matched to a gene; V was cut back by 1 base and J by 7 bases. From germline, CDR1 is MGHRA and CDR2 YSYEKL. This CDR3 has 16 residues. The CDR3 spells CASSQAQGAPGQPQHF. CDR3 sequence (DNA): TGCGCCAGCAGCCAAGCACAGGGGGCGCCGGGACAGCCCCAGCATTTT.

This clone was found once. The rearrangement joins TRBV10-1 to TRBJ1-4; D remains ambiguous. V was trimmed by 7 bases and J by 8 bases, leaving 8 bases between them. CDR1 and CDR2 from the germline V gene are WNHNN and SYGVQD (reference sequence). The CDR3 loop spans 11 amino acids. CDR3 coding DNA: TGCGCCAGCACCGAGGGAGAAAAACTGTTTTTT. Its protein product is CASTEGEKLFF.

This clone was seen only a few times. This chain joins TRBV29-1 and TRBJ1-2, with TRBD1 matching 9 bases. In germline, CDR1 is SQVTM, CDR2 ANQGSEA. This CDR3 spans 13 amino acids. The J segment lost 7 bases and the V segment lost 6 bases, leaving 9 bases of the junction unmatched. CDR3 protein: CSVDDRGERGYTF. The CDR3 coding sequence is TGCAGCGTAGACGACAGGGGGGAGCGTGGCTACACCTTC.

There are a few counts of this clone. The chain combines TRBV15 with TRBJ1-5, with 7 bases matching TRBD1. The CDR3 runs 16 residues. The germline V gene has CDR1 LNHNV and CDR2 YYDKDF (reference sequence). The J segment lost 6 bases and the V segment lost 0 bases, leaving 8 bases of the junction unmatched. CDR3 nucleotide sequence: TGTGCCACCAGCAGAGATCTGTTAGGGGGCGGTCAGCCCCAGCATTTT. Protein: CATSRDLLGGGQPQHF.

The V gene is TRBV5-1, the J gene TRBJ2-2; no reliable D call. The germline V gene has CDR1 SGHRS and CDR2 YFSETQ. The CDR3 is made up of 14 amino acids. Trimming removed 5 bases from V and 3 bases from J, with 11 bases in between. This chain's CDR3 is CASSPGVYTGELFF. DNA for the CDR3: TGCGCCAGCAGTCCCGGAGTTTACACCGGGGAGCTGTTTTTT.

The chain combines TRBV4-2 with TRBJ2-3; TRBD2 matches 11 bases. In germline, CDR1 is LGHNA, CDR2 YNFKEQ. V trimming: 1 base; J trimming: 5 bases; junction bases outside the gene matches: 8. CDR3 size: 17 residues. The CDR3 sequence: CASSQVTSGGGEDTQYF. CDR3 in DNA: TGTGCCAGCAGCCAAGTAACTAGCGGGGGTGGGGAAGATACGCAGTATTTT.

The rearrangement uses TRBV4-3 and TRBJ2-2; D may be TRBD2 (6 bases). V was pared by 0 bases and J by 0 bases, with 14 bases between. The CDR3 sequence is 18 residues long. Germline CDR1 reads LGHNA; CDR2 reads YSLEER. CDR3 DNA: TGCGCCAGCAGCCAAGAAGGTGCCGGGAGCGCGAACACCGGGGAGCTGTTTTTT. This sequence encodes CASSQEGAGSANTGELFF.

This chain links TRBV4-2 with TRBJ1-4, with D possibly TRBD1 on 6 matching bases. Trimming pared 0 bases from V and 6 bases from J, leaving 14 bases between. CDR1 is LGHNA, CDR2 YNFKEQ, per germline. The CDR3 consists of 16 residues. The CDR3 region is CASSQDRDRKDEKLFF. Here the CDR3 DNA reads TGTGCCAGCAGCCAAGACCGAGACAGGAAAGATGAAAAACTGTTTTTT.

For this clone: One end of the junction fails to match germline, which may point to a read error. This CDR3 is also generated by other DNA sequences in the sample. The rearrangement joins TRBV6-5 to TRBJ1-1; no clear D. Germline V gene lookup returns CDR1 MNHEY and CDR2 SVGAGI. CDR3 length: 14 residues. CDR3 loop: CASSYSRGNTEAFF. The CDR3 nucleotides read TGTGCCAGCAGCTACTCGAGAGGGAACACTGAAGCTTTCTTT.

The chain joins TRBV5-4 to TRBJ2-7; 9 bases agree with TRBD1. This CDR3 comprises 15 residues. Germline CDR1 is SGHNT and CDR2 is YYREEE (reference sequence). J lost 0 bases, V lost 4 bases, and 5 bases had no gene match. CDR3 nucleotides: TGTGCCAGCAGCCGGGACAGGGTCAACTCCTACGAGCAGTACTTC. Its translation is CASSRDRVNSYEQYF. The entire variable domain, with the rest obtained from reference TRBV5-4 and TRBJ2-7, is as follows: ETGVTQSPTHLIKTRGQQVTLRCSSQSGHNTVSWYQQALGQGPQFIFQYYREEENGRGNFPPRFSGLQFPNYSSELNVNALELDDSALYLCASSRDRVNSYEQYFGPGTRLTVT.

This clone was seen a few times. V and J are TRBV7-8 and TRBJ1-2; 9 bases fit TRBD1. Germline V gene data show CDR1 as SGHVS and CDR2 as FQNEAQ. This CDR3 spans 16 amino acids. Trimming took 0 bases from V and 5 from J; bases not matched to a gene: 7. CDR3 sequence (DNA): TGTGCCAGCAGCTTAGCCGGATCCGGGACAGGGTATGGCTACACCTTC. Its translation: CASSLAGSGTGYGYTF.

This clone was seen only a few times. This chain links TRBV7-6 with TRBJ1-2, with D maybe TRBD1 (6 bases). Per germline, CDR1 SGHVS and CDR2 FNYEAQ. The CDR3 runs 13 residues. Trimming pared 1 base from V and 5 bases from J, leaving 8 bases between. CDR3 sequence reads: CASSLGQGYGYTF. In DNA, the CDR3 is TGTGCCAGCAGCTTAGGGCAGGGGTATGGCTACACCTTC.

This clone turned up a few times. CDR3 DNA: TGTGCCAGCAGTTACTCGTCGACAGGGTTGGGAGACGAGCAGTACTTC. Translating it yields CASSYSSTGLGDEQYF. The chain employs TRBV6-5 and TRBJ2-7; 7 bases align to TRBD1. Germline V gene sequence: CDR1 MNHEY, CDR2 SVGAGI. The CDR3 consists of 16 residues. J was trimmed by 5 bases and V by 0 bases; bases with no gene match: 10.

The V gene is TRBV7-9, the J gene TRBJ1-1; TRBD1 matches at 9 bases. Germline V CDR1 and CDR2: SEHNR, FQNEAQ (reference sequence). Trimming at V came to 5 bases and at J to 3 bases, leaving 4 bases not matched to a gene. The CDR3 has 14 residues. The CDR3 region is CASSPGQGYTEAFF. CDR3 coding DNA: TGTGCCAGCAGCCCGGGACAGGGATACACTGAAGCTTTCTTT.

The J gene is TRBJ2-6, the V gene TRBV19, with a tentative D call TRBD1 (6 bases). Trimming cost V 6 bases and J 4 bases, with 10 bases left between them. CDR3 length equals 14 residues. Germline V gene lookup returns CDR1 LNHDA and CDR2 SQIVND (reference sequence). The DNA for the CDR3 is TGTGCCAGTAGAGACAGGCAGGGGGCCAACGTCCTGACTTTC. Amino acids: CASRDRQGANVLTF.

This clone appeared once. The chain uses TRBV9 and TRBJ2-7, with 9 bases that match TRBD1. Germline CDR1 and CDR2: SGDLS and YYNGEE. CDR3 length equals 14 residues. The V gene end was trimmed by 4 bases and the J gene end by 5 bases; junction bases not matched to a gene: 7. CDR3 DNA sequence: TGTGCCAGCAGCTCAGGGACAGGGAGGGACGAGCAGTACTTC. It encodes CASSSGTGRDEQYF.

V is TRBV27 and J is TRBJ1-2; the match to TRBD1 covers 7 bases. J was trimmed by 3 bases and V by 8 bases; bases with no gene match: 9. The CDR3 consists of 14 residues. Germline CDR1 is MNHEY and CDR2 is SMNVEV (reference sequence). In nucleotides, the CDR3 is TGTGCCAGCCGACCGGGACAGTGGGACTATGGCTACACCTTC. As protein: CASRPGQWDYGYTF.